This T cell receptor beta chain was recovered during a study of blood T cell repertoires in COVID-19. Study-level information: The samples span acute and convalescent COVID-19 from the United States, Italy and Spain. PBMCs, B-cell-depleted T cells, or T cells provided the cDNA or gDNA that made up the material.

Under the authors' procedure: Amplifying reference gene primers gave estimates of nucleated cell counts. Using immunoSEQ multiplex PCR, the repertoire was profiled, and TCRdb retains in-frame clones only, with some absent. Clone size and the V and J calls come from that table; the DNA yielded D and trimming. The repertoire has approximately 120,000 clones, around 90% of them found once; the top ten carry around 1.1%. The ends were cut back, 4 bases at V and 4 bases at J, with 11 bases in the middle. CDR1 and CDR2 from the germline V gene are SGHRS and YFSETQ. The CDR3 loop spans 13 amino acids. The TCR sequence derives from a human donor in a cohort sampled during active COVID-19. The rearrangement uses TRBV5-1 and TRBJ1-2; the D is unclear. Sequencing used peripheral blood. The CDR3 sequence is CASSVGSAYGYTF. As DNA, the CDR3 is TGCGCCAGCAGCGTTGGAAGCGCCTATGGCTACACCTTC.